This passage covers 23 T cell receptor beta chains from one sample sequenced in a study of response to subunit inactivated influenza vaccine (dated by TCRdb to 2016 to 2018). To prepare the library, RT-PCR was applied. The instrument given in TCRdb is Illumina HiSeq 2500. The public reads were reprocessed in TCRdb via fastp at Q25 and MiXCR, keeping in-frame beta chains. Rows with one shared CDR3 protein collapse into an entry with the most common genes and DNA. This sample lists 250,000 to 350,000 distinct CDR3 sequences; 20% to 25% were detected once. Clones ranked in the top ten supply 9% to 12% of the sample. Source: PBMCs from blood, taken approximately 22 months after vaccination. Every receptor here comes from a man between 50 and 75 years old who received an inactivated influenza vaccine. Donor details come from another sample of the same person, matched by shared clones.

This clonotype occurred many times. The gene calls are TRBV6-2 or TRBV6-3 and TRBJ1-5; possibly TRBD1 for D (5 bases). The ends were cut back, 0 bases at V and 0 bases at J, with 21 bases in the middle. The CDR3 has 20 amino acids. Per germline, CDR1 MNHEY and CDR2 SVGEGT. The CDR3 DNA sequence: TGTGCCAGCAGTTACTCGAAGGACACTGACCCGAGCTATAGCAATCAGCCCCAGCATTTT. It yields the protein CASSYSKDTDPSYSNQPQHF.

There are many counts of this clonotype. This chain joins TRBV10-3 and TRBJ1-1; perhaps TRBD1 as D (5 bases). Trimming pared 7 bases from V and 4 bases from J, leaving 10 bases between. CDR1 and CDR2 (germline): ENHRY, SYGVKD. This CDR3 comprises 12 residues. CDR3 sequence reads: CAITGGGTEAFF. CDR3 bases: TGTGCCATCACCGGGGGTGGCACTGAAGCTTTCTTT.

The table lists this clonotype with a few counts. The rearrangement uses TRBV7-6 and TRBJ2-5; 7 nucleotides align to TRBD2. Germline V CDR1 and CDR2: SGHVS, FNYEAQ. Trimming cost V 3 bases and J 7 bases; bases outside gene matches: 11. The CDR3 spans 15 residues. The CDR3 loop is CASSFTLASWGTQYF. CDR3 DNA sequence: TGTGCCAGCAGCTTCACACTAGCGTCTTGGGGGACCCAGTACTTC.

This clonotype occurred a few times. This rearrangement joins TRBV28 to TRBJ2-1, with D tentatively TRBD1 (6 bases). Trimming left V 8 bases short and J 3 bases short, with 11 bases between. The CDR3 spans 13 residues. Germline V gene data show CDR1 as MDHEN and CDR2 as SYDVKM. The CDR3 spells CASQGHLYNEQFF. In nucleotides, the CDR3 is TGTGCCAGCCAGGGACACCTCTACAATGAGCAGTTCTTC.

Comment on this clonotype: A read error is possible here, since a much larger clone lies one base away. J is TRBJ1-5 and V is TRBV29-1; D perhaps matches TRBD1 (6 bases). Germline CDR1 and CDR2: SQVTM and ANQGSEA. CDR3 length: 13 amino acids. The V gene lost 4 bases and the J gene lost 5 bases, with 12 bases spanning the gap. CDR3 loop: CSVGSRGDQPQHF. The DNA of the CDR3 is TGCAGCGTTGGTAGCAGGGGCGATCAGCCCCAGCATTTT.

The chain employs TRBV20-1 and TRBJ2-5; the match to TRBD2 covers 7 bases. The V gene's germline CDR1 is DFQATT and CDR2 SNEGSKA (reference sequence). Trimming removed 1 base from V and 3 bases from J; junction bases left unmatched: 8. This CDR3 is 15 amino acids long. The CDR3 is CSARASGVSKETQYF. The CDR3 nucleotides read TGCAGTGCTAGAGCGAGCGGGGTGTCAAAAGAGACCCAGTACTTC.

In its sample, this clonotype was seen a few times. The chain carries TRBV6-1 and TRBJ1-6; TRBD1 aligns across 8 bases. The V segment lost 4 bases and the J segment 13 bases; nucleotides outside the gene matches: 12. CDR3 length: 15 amino acids. Germline V gene sequence: CDR1 MNHNS, CDR2 SASEGT. CDR3 sequence reads: CASSGRQGKRIPLHF. In DNA form, the CDR3 reads TGTGCCAGCAGTGGGCGACAGGGGAAAAGGATCCCCCTCCACTTT.

DNA for the CDR3: TGCGCCAGCAGCTTTGGACCGGACAGCTTCACTGAAGCTTTCTTT. The encoded protein is CASSFGPDSFTEAFF. The J gene is TRBJ1-1, the V gene TRBV5-1; tentative D call: TRBD1 (6 bases). The V end lost 2 bases, the J end lost 4 bases, and 15 bases lay between the germline ends. The germline V gene has CDR1 SGHRS and CDR2 YFSETQ. CDR3 length equals 15 residues. Variable domain in full (rest from reference TRBV5-1 and TRBJ1-1): KAGVTQTPRYLIKTRGQQVTLSCSPISGHRSVSWYQQTPGQGLQFLFEYFSETQRNKGNFPGRFSGRQFSNSRSEMNVSTLELGDSALYLCASSFGPDSFTEAFFGQGTRLTVV.

This clonotype occurred a few times. V usage is TRBV7-6 and J usage is TRBJ1-6; a weak D match, TRBD1 (5 bases). The V end lost 2 bases, the J end lost 7 bases, and 9 bases lay between the germline ends. The CDR3 contains 14 residues. The germline V gene has CDR1 SGHVS and CDR2 FNYEAQ. The CDR3 DNA is TGTGCCAGCAGCTTAAGGGGAGGGAATTCACCCCTCCACTTT. Translating it yields CASSLRGGNSPLHF.

This clonotype was seen more than once but under ten times. The rearrangement uses TRBV5-6 and TRBJ2-3; 8 bases match TRBD2. The germline gives CDR1 SGHDT, CDR2 YYEEEE. With V trimmed by 5 bases and J by 4 bases, 3 bases remained unmatched. The CDR3 is 13 residues long. The CDR3 nucleotides are TGTGCCAGCAGGACGGGGGGGGCAGATACGCAGTATTTT. As protein: CASRTGGADTQYF.

This clonotype was counted ten times or more. The chain recombines TRBV7-2 with TRBJ1-6; D gene ambiguous. Between the trimmed V and J ends, which lost 5 bases and 10 bases, there was a span of 9 bases. CDR3 size: 12 residues. Germline V gene sequence: CDR1 SGHTA, CDR2 FQGNSA. CDR3 nucleotide sequence: TGTGCCAGCAGCCACCCCCCGTCACCCCTCCACTTT. Protein sequence: CASSHPPSPLHF.

Many counts were recorded for this clonotype. Here the CDR3 reads CASSRLRLSPSNQPQHF. CDR3 nucleotide sequence: TGTGCCAGCAGTAGACTTAGACTCTCCCCTAGCAATCAGCCCCAGCATTTT. The chain couples TRBV6-2 or TRBV6-3 to TRBJ1-5; D is unclear. V was shortened by 5 bases and J by 0 bases, with 17 bases between the two germline ends. This CDR3 comprises 17 residues. Germline CDR1 is MNHEY and CDR2 is SVGEGT.

This clonotype was found a few times. The V gene is TRBV7-3, the J gene TRBJ2-5; 9 positions agree with TRBD2. Trimming at V came to 5 bases and at J to 5 bases, leaving 6 bases not matched to a gene. Germline-derived CDR1 and CDR2 are SGHTA and FQGTGA. The CDR3 runs 14 residues. CDR3 sequence: CASSPHSGSETQYF. The CDR3 DNA sequence: TGTGCCAGCAGCCCGCATAGCGGGAGTGAGACCCAGTACTTC.

The chain uses TRBV4-2 and TRBJ2-1; D might be TRBD1 (6 bases). CDR1 and CDR2 (germline): LGHNA, YNFKEQ. The CDR3 extends over 14 amino acids. Deletions cut 5 bases from V and 3 bases from J, with 11 bases between. In nucleotides, the CDR3 is TGTGCCAGCAGCAAACAGGGAAACTACAATGAGCAGTTCTTC. It specifies CASSKQGNYNEQFF.

This clonotype was observed at least ten times. The rearrangement links TRBV7-8 to TRBJ2-4, with D uncertain. The CDR3 loop spans 16 amino acids. Germline V gene data show CDR1 as SGHVS and CDR2 as FQNEAQ. V was pared by 1 base and J by 0 bases, with 10 bases between. The CDR3 spells CASSLGGVLAKNIQYF. CDR3 DNA: TGTGCCAGCAGCTTAGGTGGCGTGCTAGCCAAAAACATTCAGTACTTC. The full variable domain, completed using reference TRBV7-8 and TRBJ2-4, is GAGVSQSPRYKVAKRGQDVALRCDPISGHVSLFWYQQALGQGPEFLTYFQNEAQLDKSGLPSDRFFAERPEGSVSTLKIQRTQQEDSAVYLCASSLGGVLAKNIQYFGAGTRLSVL.

The J gene is TRBJ1-1, the V gene TRBV12-3 or TRBV12-4, with no clear D. V gave up 6 bases and J gave up 6 bases, with 8 bases separating them. The CDR3 length is 11 residues. CDR3 protein: CASSYSAEAFF. The CDR3 DNA reads TGTGCCAGCAGCTATAGTGCTGAAGCTTTCTTT.

V gene TRBV3-1 combines with J gene TRBJ2-3; 9 bases agree with TRBD2. The V gene's germline CDR1 is LGHDT and CDR2 YNNKEL (reference sequence). V was pared by 10 bases and J by 6 bases, with 20 bases of the junction left unmatched. The CDR3 contains 17 residues. In nucleotides, the CDR3 is TGTGCCACCTGCCAAGATCTATGGACTAGCGCTGGTGATACGCAGTATTTT. Translated: CATCQDLWTSAGDTQYF.

This chain connects TRBV20-1 to TRBJ2-7; D is uncertain. The germline V gene has CDR1 DFQATT and CDR2 SNEGSKA (reference sequence). Trimming removed 1 base from V and 1 base from J, with 8 bases in between. This CDR3 region has 13 residues. CDR3 DNA: TGCAGTGCTAGAGGAAAAGCGTCCTACGAGCAGTACTTC. Amino acids: CSARGKASYEQYF.

The rearrangement links TRBV28 to TRBJ1-5; maybe TRBD1 (5 bases). There are 15 residues in the CDR3. Germline V lookup: CDR1 MDHEN, CDR2 SYDVKM. Trimming pared 5 bases from V and 2 bases from J, leaving 13 bases between. CDR3 protein: CASSTRGAGNQPQHF. In DNA form, the CDR3 reads TGTGCCAGCAGTACCCGAGGGGCGGGCAATCAGCCCCAGCATTTT.

The rearrangement joins TRBV4-2 to TRBJ2-2; no definite D call. The CDR3 covers 17 residues. Germline lookup yields CDR1 LGHNA and CDR2 YNFKEQ. Between the trimmed V and J ends, which lost 1 base and 1 base, there was a span of 13 bases. The CDR3 DNA reads as TGTGCCAGCAGCCAAGCACGTGACTCCAAGAACACCGGGGAGCTGTTTTTT. It translates to CASSQARDSKNTGELFF.

This clonotype was detected many times. The V and J genes are TRBV11-2 and TRBJ1-2, with TRBD1 identical over 7 bases. The CDR3 is 16 residues long. Germline V gene data show CDR1 as SGHAT and CDR2 as FQNNGV. With V trimmed by 4 bases and J by 4 bases, 12 bases remained unmatched. CDR3 nucleotides: TGTGCCAGCAGCTCAGGGGGGCAGGGGAGTGGCTATGGCTACACCTTC. Residues: CASSSGGQGSGYGYTF.

The V and J genes are TRBV5-6 and TRBJ2-3, with a weak D call TRBD2 (5 bases). With 4 bases removed from V and 2 bases from J, the gap between germline ends came to 17 bases. Per germline, CDR1 SGHDT and CDR2 YYEEEE. The CDR3 length is 16 residues. This chain's CDR3 is CASSHESTKNTDTQYF. CDR3 bases: TGTGCCAGCAGCCACGAATCGACTAAAAACACAGATACGCAGTATTTT.

This clonotype was detected a few times. CDR3 sequence: CASSLGRRGLYGYTF. The CDR3 nucleotides read TGTGCCAGCAGCCTCGGGAGGCGGGGACTATATGGCTACACCTTC. The chain couples TRBV4-2 to TRBJ1-2; weak D call: TRBD1 (5 bases). This CDR3 spans 15 amino acids. V gave up 4 bases and J gave up 5 bases, with 17 bases separating them. Germline V gene sequence: CDR1 LGHNA, CDR2 YNFKEQ.